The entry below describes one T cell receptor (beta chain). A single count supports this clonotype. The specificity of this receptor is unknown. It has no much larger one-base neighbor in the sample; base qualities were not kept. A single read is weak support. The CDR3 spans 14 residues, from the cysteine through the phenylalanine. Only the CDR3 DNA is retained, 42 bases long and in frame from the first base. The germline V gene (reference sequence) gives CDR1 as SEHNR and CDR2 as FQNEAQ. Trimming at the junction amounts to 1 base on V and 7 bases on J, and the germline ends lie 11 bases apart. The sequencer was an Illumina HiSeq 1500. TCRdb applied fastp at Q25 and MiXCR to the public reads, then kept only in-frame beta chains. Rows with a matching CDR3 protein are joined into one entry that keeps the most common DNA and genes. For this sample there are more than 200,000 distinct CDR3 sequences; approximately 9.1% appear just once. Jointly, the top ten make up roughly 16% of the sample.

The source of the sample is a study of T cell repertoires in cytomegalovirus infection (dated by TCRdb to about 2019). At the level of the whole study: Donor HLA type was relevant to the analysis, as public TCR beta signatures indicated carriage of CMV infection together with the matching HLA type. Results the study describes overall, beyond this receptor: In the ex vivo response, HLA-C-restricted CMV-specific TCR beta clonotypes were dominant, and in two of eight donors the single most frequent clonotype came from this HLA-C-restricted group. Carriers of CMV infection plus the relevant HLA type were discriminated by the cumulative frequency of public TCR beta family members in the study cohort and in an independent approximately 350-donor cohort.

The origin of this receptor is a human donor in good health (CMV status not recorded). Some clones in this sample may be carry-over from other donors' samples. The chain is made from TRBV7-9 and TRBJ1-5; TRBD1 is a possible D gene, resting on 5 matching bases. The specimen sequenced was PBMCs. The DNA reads TGTGCCAGCAGCTTAGAAGGGGCCGGCCAGCCCCAGCATTTT. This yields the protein CASSLEGAGQPQHF.